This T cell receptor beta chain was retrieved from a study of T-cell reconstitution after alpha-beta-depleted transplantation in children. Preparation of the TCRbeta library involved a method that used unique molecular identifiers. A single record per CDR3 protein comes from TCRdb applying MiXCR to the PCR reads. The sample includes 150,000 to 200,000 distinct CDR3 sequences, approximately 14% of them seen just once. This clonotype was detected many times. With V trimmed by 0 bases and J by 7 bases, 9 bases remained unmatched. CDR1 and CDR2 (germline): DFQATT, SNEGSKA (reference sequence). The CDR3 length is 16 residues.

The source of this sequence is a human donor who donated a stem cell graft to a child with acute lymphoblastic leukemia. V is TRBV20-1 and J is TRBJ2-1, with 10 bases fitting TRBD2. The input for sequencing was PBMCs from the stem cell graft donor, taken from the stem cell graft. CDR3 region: CSARDPLAGVGNEQFF. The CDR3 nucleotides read TGCAGTGCTAGAGATCCTCTAGCGGGAGTAGGGAATGAGCAGTTCTTC.